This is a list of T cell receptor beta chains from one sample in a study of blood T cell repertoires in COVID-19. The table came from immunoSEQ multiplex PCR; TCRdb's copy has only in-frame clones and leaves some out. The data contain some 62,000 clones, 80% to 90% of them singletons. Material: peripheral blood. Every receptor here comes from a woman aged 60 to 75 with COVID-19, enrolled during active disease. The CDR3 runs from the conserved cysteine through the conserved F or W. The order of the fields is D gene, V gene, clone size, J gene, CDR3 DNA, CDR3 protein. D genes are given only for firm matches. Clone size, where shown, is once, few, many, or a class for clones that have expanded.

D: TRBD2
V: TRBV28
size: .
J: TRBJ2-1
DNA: TGTGCCAGCAGACCGACTAGCGGGAGTATCTATGAGCAGTTCTTC
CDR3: CASRPTSGSIYEQFF

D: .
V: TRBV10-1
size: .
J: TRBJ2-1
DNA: TGCGCCAGCAGTGCCCGGAGAGGCTCCTACAATGAGCAGTTCTTC
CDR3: CASSARRGSYNEQFF

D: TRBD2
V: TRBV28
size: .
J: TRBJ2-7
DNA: TGTGCCAGCAGACATGAGCGGGGTACCTCCTACGAGCAGTACTTC
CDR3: CASRHERGTSYEQYF

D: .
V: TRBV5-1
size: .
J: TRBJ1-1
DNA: TGCGCCAGCAGCTTGTGGAGGGGAGCGAACACTGAAGCTTTCTTT
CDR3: CASSLWRGANTEAFF

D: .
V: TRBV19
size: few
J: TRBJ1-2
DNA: TGTGCCAGTGGTGGAGTCCTTAACTATGGCTACACCTTC
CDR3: CASGGVLNYGYTF

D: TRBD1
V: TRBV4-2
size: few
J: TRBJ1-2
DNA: TGTGCCAGCAGCCCCCGACAGGGGACGGACTATGGCTACACCTTC
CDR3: CASSPRQGTDYGYTF

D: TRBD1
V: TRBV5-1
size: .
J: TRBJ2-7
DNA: TGCGCCAGCAGCTTGGGGAACAGGGGAACCTACGAGCAGTACTTC
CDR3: CASSLGNRGTYEQYF

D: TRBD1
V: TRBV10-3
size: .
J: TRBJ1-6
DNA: TGTGCCATCAGTGAGTCGAACCCCGCCAGGGGGTTACGAACCCTCCACTTT
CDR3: CAISESNPARGLRTLHF

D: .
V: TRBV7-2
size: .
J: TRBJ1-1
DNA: TGTGCCAGCAGCCGCCAGGGGAACACTGAAGCTTTCTTT
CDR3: CASSRQGNTEAFF

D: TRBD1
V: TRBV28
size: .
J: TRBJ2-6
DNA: TGTGCCAGCAACGTCCGGACAGGAAGTAACGTCCTGACTTTC
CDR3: CASNVRTGSNVLTF

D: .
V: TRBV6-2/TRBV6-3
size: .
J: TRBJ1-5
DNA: TGTGCCAGCAGTTACTCGACTGGGGGGGGTCATAGCAATCAGCCCCAGCATTTT
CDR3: CASSYSTGGGHSNQPQHF

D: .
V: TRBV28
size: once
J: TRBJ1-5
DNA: TGTGCCAGCAGTTCCCCTGGCCCCCAGCATTTT
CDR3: CASSSPGPQHF

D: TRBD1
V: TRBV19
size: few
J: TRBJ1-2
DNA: TGTGCCAGTAGCTACAACAGGGGCGCCATAGGCTACACCTTC
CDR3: CASSYNRGAIGYTF